The 32 T cell receptor beta chains given below trace back to one sample, sequenced in a study of cytomegalovirus exposure and HLA in healthy donors. TCRdb keeps only in-frame clones here, not all; method: immunoSEQ multiplex PCR. The table has roughly 200,000 clones, about 81% seen once. The sequencing input was PBMCs. The receptors derive from a woman aged 25 to 39 in good health and CMV-seronegative.

V gene TRBV6-5 combines with J gene TRBJ2-2, with 12 positions matching TRBD2. The CDR3 runs to 16 residues. J lost 7 bases, V lost 1 base, and 4 bases had no gene match. Germline V gene lookup returns CDR1 MNHEY and CDR2 SVGAGI. CDR3: CASSYLTSGRSGELFF. The CDR3 DNA is TGTGCCAGCAGTTACTTGACTAGCGGGAGAAGCGGGGAGCTGTTTTTT.

The chain uses TRBV4-1 and TRBJ1-6; no clear D. Looked up from germline, CDR1 is MGHRA and CDR2 is YSYEKL. The CDR3 spans 15 residues. With 0 bases removed from V and 1 base from J, the gap between germline ends came to 4 bases. CDR3 sequence: CASSQDVSYNSPLHF. CDR3 bases: TGCGCCAGCAGCCAAGATGTATCCTATAATTCACCCCTCCACTTT.

This clone has ten or more counts. The chain uses TRBV10-2 and TRBJ2-7, with TRBD2 identical over 9 bases. V trimming: 8 bases; J trimming: 5 bases; junction bases outside the gene matches: 16. Germline values: CDR1 WSHSY, CDR2 SAAADI. The CDR3 is 16 residues long. The chain's CDR3 is CASQRTSESVIDEQYF. The CDR3 DNA is TGCGCCAGCCAACGGACTAGCGAGAGTGTAATCGACGAGCAGTACTTC.

The genes are TRBV7-9 and TRBJ2-3; the D gene is possibly TRBD2 (6 bases). The germline V and J ends were trimmed by 1 base and 1 base, with 18 bases remaining between them. This CDR3 is 18 amino acids long. Germline CDR1 SEHNR, CDR2 FQNEAQ (reference sequence). The CDR3 DNA follows: TGTGCCAGCAGCTTAGGACCCGGAGCTGCGGGGCGCACAGATACGCAGTATTTT. It encodes CASSLGPGAAGRTDTQYF. Full variable domain (outside the CDR3, taken from reference TRBV7-9 and TRBJ2-3): DTGVSQNPRHKITKRGQNVTFRCDPISEHNRLYWYRQTLGQGPEFLTYFQNEAQLEKSRLLSDRFSAERPKGSFSTLEIQRTEQGDSAMYLCASSLGPGAAGRTDTQYFGPGTRLTVL.

V and J are TRBV27 and TRBJ1-2, with D unclear. Germline CDR1 and CDR2: MNHEY and SMNVEV (reference sequence). The CDR3 has 14 amino acids. V lost 3 bases and J lost 3, with 11 bases in between. This CDR3 reads CASSLSGSDYGYTF. As DNA, the CDR3 is TGTGCCAGCAGTTTGTCGGGGTCCGACTATGGCTACACCTTC.

The chain couples TRBV7-9 to TRBJ1-2, with TRBD1 identical over 10 bases. V trimming: 1 base; J trimming: 4 bases; junction bases outside the gene matches: 3. Germline assignment: CDR1 SEHNR and CDR2 FQNEAQ (reference sequence). The CDR3 covers 15 residues. CDR3 amino acids: CASSLGQGASYGYTF. DNA of the CDR3: TGTGCCAGCAGCTTAGGACAGGGGGCAAGCTATGGCTACACCTTC.

This clone appeared a single time. The chain couples TRBV5-6 to TRBJ2-7; 9 bases align to TRBD2. Germline trimming cut 0 bases from V and 2 bases from J; bases unmatched to any gene: 0. The CDR3 has 14 amino acids. CDR1 is SGHDT, CDR2 YYEEEE, per germline. The CDR3 coding sequence is TGTGCCAGCAGCTTGGTAGCGGGAGCCTACGAGCAGTACTTC. It yields the protein CASSLVAGAYEQYF.

The rearrangement joins TRBV27 to TRBJ1-5; 10 bases map to TRBD1. Germline V gene data show CDR1 as MNHEY and CDR2 as SMNVEV (reference sequence). This CDR3 is built from 17 residues. V shed 3 bases and J 0 bases; nucleotides not matched to a gene: 5. This chain's CDR3 is CASSLGQGTHSNQPQHF. The CDR3 bases are TGTGCCAGCAGTTTGGGACAGGGGACTCATAGCAATCAGCCCCAGCATTTT.

J is TRBJ2-7 and V is TRBV5-4, with D possibly being TRBD2 (6 bases). The V end lost 3 bases, the J end lost 2 bases, and 9 bases lay between the germline ends. Per the germline V gene, CDR1 is SGHNT and CDR2 is YYREEE (reference sequence). The CDR3 has 13 amino acids. The CDR3 nucleotides are TGTGCCAGCAGCTCCCGGACTACCTACGAGCAGTACTTC. Protein sequence: CASSSRTTYEQYF.

This clone was recorded only once. The rearrangement links TRBV2 to TRBJ2-2; 9 nucleotides agree with TRBD2. The ends lost 8 bases at V and 6 bases at J; junction bases unmatched: 7. The CDR3 length is 14 residues. CDR1 and CDR2 (germline): SNHLY, FYNNEI. The CDR3 DNA reads TGTGCCAGCTTAAGCGGGAGGATGTCCGGGGAGCTGTTTTTT. This codes for CASLSGRMSGELFF.

V is TRBV5-1 and J is TRBJ1-4; D might be TRBD1 (5 bases). V was pared by 2 bases and J by 8 bases, with 13 bases between. Germline assignment: CDR1 SGHRS and CDR2 YFSETQ. The length of the CDR3 is 14 residues. CDR3 bases: TGCGCCAGCAGCTTCCTGCAGGGAGGGGAAAAACTGTTTTTT. This gives the protein CASSFLQGGEKLFF.

This chain uses TRBV2 with TRBJ1-3; D uncertain. Trimming left V 7 bases short and J 0 bases short, with 13 bases between. The CDR3 has 15 residues. Germline CDR1 and CDR2: SNHLY and FYNNEI. The CDR3, as DNA: TGTGCCAGCACCGGACGTCGGGGCTCTGGAAACACCATATATTTT. Its protein product is CASTGRRGSGNTIYF.

This chain joins TRBV25-1 and TRBJ2-7; possibly TRBD1 for D (6 bases). This CDR3 has 15 residues. Germline-derived CDR1 and CDR2 are MGHDK and SYGVNS. The V gene lost 5 bases and the J gene lost 4 bases, with 18 bases spanning the gap. CDR3 loop: CASSPWAGAGYEQYF. CDR3 in DNA: TGTGCCAGCAGTCCGTGGGCAGGGGCAGGTTACGAGCAGTACTTC.

The sample holds one count of this clone. The J gene is TRBJ2-7, the V gene TRBV7-8, with D perhaps matching TRBD1 (5 bases). The CDR3 runs to 14 residues. Trimming stripped 5 bases from V and 0 bases from J, with 11 bases between. Germline lookup yields CDR1 SGHVS and CDR2 FQNEAQ. The CDR3, as DNA: TGTGCCAGCAGCCCAGGGTACAGCTCCTACGAGCAGTACTTC. Protein sequence: CASSPGYSSYEQYF.

The chain links TRBV11-2 to TRBJ2-7; a weak D match, TRBD2 (5 bases). Trimming removed 1 base from V and 3 bases from J, with 13 bases in between. Per the germline V gene, CDR1 is SGHAT and CDR2 is FQNNGV. The CDR3 loop spans 15 amino acids. Here the CDR3 reads CASSLGASRGYEQYF. In DNA form, the CDR3 reads TGTGCCAGCAGCTTAGGGGCTAGTCGGGGCTACGAGCAGTACTTC.

The chain recombines TRBV28 with TRBJ2-3, with 7 bases identical to TRBD2. This CDR3 has 16 amino acids. V lost 1 base, J lost 7 bases, and 11 bases stayed unmatched. Germline CDR1 reads MDHEN; CDR2 reads SYDVKM. CDR3 sequence reads: CASSLFLAGARYTQYF. DNA for the CDR3: TGTGCCAGCAGTTTATTTTTAGCGGGTGCCAGATATACGCAGTATTTT. The whole variable domain, filled in from reference TRBV28 and TRBJ2-3, reads DVKVTQSSRYLVKRTGEKVFLECVQDMDHENMFWYRQDPGLGLRLIYFSYDVKMKEKGDIPEGYSVSREKKERFSLILESASTNQTSMYLCASSLFLAGARYTQYFGPGTRLTVL.

The rearrangement joins TRBV7-9 to TRBJ1-5; D is uncertain. Germline CDR1 is SEHNR and CDR2 is FQNEAQ (reference sequence). The germline V and J ends were trimmed by 2 bases and 3 bases, with 5 bases remaining between them. The CDR3 is made up of 13 amino acids. The CDR3 bases are TGTGCCAGCAGCTTACAAAACAATCAGCCCCAGCATTTT. Its protein is CASSLQNNQPQHF.

The chain is built from TRBV5-1 and TRBJ2-1, with a weak D call TRBD2 (5 bases). The CDR3 is 15 amino acids. Per the germline V gene, CDR1 is SGHRS and CDR2 is YFSETQ. The V end was cut by 0 bases, the J end by 6 bases, with 13 bases between. CDR3 in DNA: TGCGCCAGCAGCTTGGCCAAAATCCGGGGCAATGAGCAGTTCTTC. It translates to CASSLAKIRGNEQFF.

The chain carries TRBV28 and TRBJ1-6, with D possibly TRBD1 on 5 matching bases. This CDR3 comprises 11 residues. Deletions cut 11 bases from V and 11 bases from J, with 13 bases between. Germline V gene data show CDR1 as MDHEN and CDR2 as SYDVKM. DNA of the CDR3: TGTGCCGCCGGGACTCGGGCACCCCTCCACTTT. Translation: CAAGTRAPLHF.

The chain joins TRBV5-4 to TRBJ1-2; no firm D call. Germline CDR1 is SGHNT and CDR2 is YYREEE (reference sequence). The V and J ends lost 6 bases and 8 bases respectively, with 17 bases between them. This CDR3 comprises 13 residues. The CDR3 sequence is CASNHATMHGYTF. The CDR3 region has the DNA TGTGCCAGCAACCACGCCACTATGCACGGCTACACCTTC. The full variable domain, with the rest looked up from reference TRBV5-4 and TRBJ1-2, is ETGVTQSPTHLIKTRGQQVTLRCSSQSGHNTVSWYQQALGQGPQFIFQYYREEENGRGNFPPRFSGLQFPNYSSELNVNALELDDSALYLCASNHATMHGYTFGSGTRLTVV.

The chain uses TRBV5-1 and TRBJ1-5, with TRBD1 identical over 7 bases. The CDR3 loop spans 15 amino acids. Germline lookup yields CDR1 SGHRS and CDR2 YFSETQ. The V segment lost 4 bases and the J segment 4 bases; nucleotides outside the gene matches: 8. This chain's CDR3 is CASSRSGGSNQPQHF. In nucleotides, the CDR3 is TGCGCCAGCAGCCGCTCAGGGGGGAGTAATCAGCCCCAGCATTTT. The whole variable domain, filled in from reference TRBV5-1 and TRBJ1-5, reads KAGVTQTPRYLIKTRGQQVTLSCSPISGHRSVSWYQQTPGQGLQFLFEYFSETQRNKGNFPGRFSGRQFSNSRSEMNVSTLELGDSALYLCASSRSGGSNQPQHFGDGTRLSIL.

The chain uses TRBV30 and TRBJ1-5; tentative D call: TRBD1 (5 bases). V lost 3 bases and J 3 bases, leaving 12 bases between the germline ends. Per the germline V gene, CDR1 is GTSNPN and CDR2 is SVGIG (reference sequence). The length of the CDR3 is 14 residues. DNA of the CDR3: TGTGCCTGGAGCGGGGGGGTGGTCAATCAGCCCCAGCATTTT. Protein: CAWSGGVVNQPQHF.

The rearrangement joins TRBV19 to TRBJ2-1, with TRBD2 matching 11 bases. CDR3 length: 18 residues. The V gene end was trimmed by 2 bases and the J gene end by 4 bases; junction bases not matched to a gene: 10. Germline V CDR1 and CDR2: LNHDA, SQIVND (reference sequence). The CDR3 spells CASSIFSGRAVKYNEQFF. The CDR3, as DNA: TGTGCCAGTAGTATATTTAGCGGGAGGGCCGTGAAGTACAATGAGCAGTTCTTC. The variable domain in full, with the rest retrieved from reference TRBV19 and TRBJ2-1, is DGGITQSPKYLFRKEGQNVTLSCEQNLNHDAMYWYRQDPGQGLRLIYYSQIVNDFQKGDIAEGYSVSREKKESFPLTVTSAQKNPTAFYLCASSIFSGRAVKYNEQFFGPGTRLTVL.

The rearrangement joins TRBV4-2 to TRBJ2-7, with 7 positions matching TRBD2. The CDR3 is 16 amino acids. From germline, CDR1 is LGHNA and CDR2 YNFKEQ. J gave up 5 bases and V 1 base, and 11 bases lay outside the gene matches. In DNA form, the CDR3 reads TGTGCCAGCAGCCAAGCGGCGGGAGTAACTTTAAACGAGCAGTACTTC. As protein: CASSQAAGVTLNEQYF.

About this clone itself: The sample holds other DNA sequences that translate to the same CDR3. V usage is TRBV7-9 and J usage is TRBJ2-7, with 10 bases matching TRBD2. The CDR3 has 14 residues. Trimming cost V 5 bases and J 3 bases; bases outside gene matches: 4. Per germline, CDR1 SEHNR and CDR2 FQNEAQ (reference sequence). The DNA for the CDR3 is TGTGCCAGCAGCCGGACTAGCGGAAGCTACGAGCAGTACTTC. Translation: CASSRTSGSYEQYF.

This rearrangement joins TRBV5-4 to TRBJ2-7; weak D call: TRBD1 (7 bases). V was shortened by 4 bases and J by 5 bases, with 19 bases between the two germline ends. This CDR3 comprises 15 residues. The germline V gene encodes CDR1 SGHNT and CDR2 YYREEE (reference sequence). The CDR3 nucleotides read TGTGCCAGCAGCAAGGGGGGTCAGGGGGTGGACGAGCAGTACTTC. Translated: CASSKGGQGVDEQYF.

The chain employs TRBV9 and TRBJ2-3; D is ambiguous. Germline V gene lookup returns CDR1 SGDLS and CDR2 YYNGEE. Trimming left V 0 bases short and J 5 bases short, with 10 bases between. The CDR3 runs to 14 residues. The CDR3 reads CASSVVSNLDTQYF. Written as DNA, the CDR3 is TGTGCCAGCAGCGTAGTTTCTAATCTAGATACGCAGTATTTT.

V is TRBV6-5 and J is TRBJ1-2; tentatively, D is TRBD1 (5 bases). V was cut by 4 bases and J by 6 bases, with 6 bases left in between. The CDR3 length is 11 residues. Germline CDR1 reads MNHEY; CDR2 reads SVGAGI. The CDR3 DNA follows: TGTGCCAGCAGTTGGGGGGATGGCTACACCTTC. This sequence encodes CASSWGDGYTF.

V gene TRBV19 combines with J gene TRBJ2-2; D uncertain. With 4 bases removed from V and 0 bases from J, the gap between germline ends came to 9 bases. The CDR3 has 15 amino acids. The germline CDR1 and CDR2 sequences are LNHDA and SQIVND (reference sequence). CDR3 in DNA: TGTGCCAGTAGTAGGCAGGCTTCGAACACCGGGGAGCTGTTTTTT. Amino acid sequence: CASSRQASNTGELFF. The full variable domain, in which reference TRBV19 and TRBJ2-2 provide the parts outside the CDR3, is DGGITQSPKYLFRKEGQNVTLSCEQNLNHDAMYWYRQDPGQGLRLIYYSQIVNDFQKGDIAEGYSVSREKKESFPLTVTSAQKNPTAFYLCASSRQASNTGELFFGEGSRLTVL.

V is TRBV6-5 and J is TRBJ2-7; D ambiguous. V dropped 5 bases and J dropped 0 bases, with 11 bases sitting between them. The CDR3 has 14 amino acids. Germline V gives CDR1 MNHEY, CDR2 SVGAGI. CDR3 in DNA: TGTGCCAGCAGTAAGACACAGCTCTCCTACGAGCAGTACTTC. It yields the protein CASSKTQLSYEQYF.

This chain connects TRBV19 to TRBJ1-5, with a tentative D call TRBD1 (6 bases). V shed 5 bases and J shed 0 bases, with 14 bases lying between them. The germline V gene encodes CDR1 LNHDA and CDR2 SQIVND (reference sequence). This CDR3 region has 16 residues. The CDR3 sequence is CASSPMWTASNQPQHF. DNA of the CDR3: TGTGCCAGTAGTCCCATGTGGACAGCTAGCAATCAGCCCCAGCATTTT. Together with reference TRBV19 and TRBJ1-5, the CDR3 gives the full variable domain: DGGITQSPKYLFRKEGQNVTLSCEQNLNHDAMYWYRQDPGQGLRLIYYSQIVNDFQKGDIAEGYSVSREKKESFPLTVTSAQKNPTAFYLCASSPMWTASNQPQHFGDGTRLSIL.

In this sample, this clone turned up once. The CDR3 bases are TGCAGCGCCGGGAGCGGCAGGGGGCACCAGCCCCAGCATTTT. Translated: CSAGSGRGHQPQHF. This chain uses TRBV29-1 with TRBJ1-5, with TRBD1 identical over 8 bases. Per the germline V gene, CDR1 is SQVTM and CDR2 is ANQGSEA. This CDR3 comprises 14 residues. Germline trimming cut 7 bases from V and 7 bases from J; bases unmatched to any gene: 12.